The text below deals with one T cell receptor (beta chain). Its antigen is unidentified. The data belong to a study of T cell therapy after organ transplantation. As for the study in general: Therapy products were autologous CMV-specific T cells, peptide-expanded for around two weeks. General observations from the study: Post-therapy reconstitution appeared to include transferred and endogenous clonotypes.

Sequenced by immunoSEQ multiplex PCR; TCRdb stores in-frame clones only, minus some. The sample includes about 50,000 clones, about 94% of them seen just once. V shed 8 bases and J shed 0 bases, with 11 bases lying between them. The CDR3 totals 14 residues. The germline V gene has CDR1 SGHVS and CDR2 FQNEAQ. The V and J genes are TRBV7-8 and TRBJ2-1; D remains unclear. The sequenced sample was CD8+ T cells from blood, obtained before autologous CMV-specific T cell therapy. This clonotype was obtained from a human patient who had received a solid organ transplant and had CMV disease. This CDR3 reads CASSPISSYNEQFF. As DNA, the CDR3 is TGTGCCAGCTCCCCCATAAGCTCCTACAATGAGCAGTTCTTC.